The sequence of this T cell receptor beta chain was determined in a study of control samples from healthy donors and cancer patients. Germline trimming cut 3 bases from V and 7 bases from J; bases unmatched to any gene: 7. The CDR3 covers 15 residues. Looked up from germline, CDR1 is WSHSY and CDR2 is SAAADI. TCRdb's table, derived via immunoSEQ multiplex PCR, lists solely in-frame clones and lacks some. The table includes 260,000 or so clones, almost 85% detected once. Sequences were obtained from PBMCs. The chain carries TRBV10-2 and TRBJ2-1, with 9 bases lining up with TRBD2. The TCR originated in a woman aged 55-69 years with lung cancer. CDR3 DNA sequence: TGCGCCAGCAGTGATCCTGCGGGGGGGCAAAATGAGCAGTTCTTC. This translates into CASSDPAGGQNEQFF.